This T cell receptor beta chain emerged from a study of T cell responses to AZD1222 COVID-19 vaccine. At the level of the study: Pooled samples include second doses given at about 4 or 12 weeks.

Study-wide findings and caveats: Targeting of unmutated variant regions was reportedly seen in nearly half of spike-specific TCRs. There were mostly white British donors and more females than males, and clonal diversity was possibly underestimated.

Sequencing was performed with immunoSEQ multiplex PCR; in TCRdb, only in-frame clones are kept and a portion is missing. Of fewer than 130,000 clones listed, around 94% are singletons. CDR1 MNHEY and CDR2 SVGAGI come from the germline V gene. Trimming removed 2 bases from V and 3 bases from J; junction bases left unmatched: 5. The CDR3 runs 16 residues. Concerning this clone: Its antigen remains unknown.

The sample was peripheral blood, taken on day 0 of AZD1222 vaccination. The TCR originated in an adult in good health. This chain links TRBV6-5 with TRBJ2-7; 12 bases agree with TRBD2. The CDR3 region has the DNA TGTGCCAGCAGTTACACGACTAGCGGGGGAAGCTACGAGCAGTACTTC. It is translated as CASSYTTSGGSYEQYF.